The sequence of this T cell receptor (beta chain) was determined in a study of glioma-infiltrating T cells after dendritic cell vaccination. About the research overall: Patients had newly diagnosed or recurrent glioblastoma and received dendritic cell vaccines.

The primer mix had 60 V beta and 13 J beta primers. Using immunoSEQ multiplex PCR, the repertoire was profiled, and TCRdb retains in-frame clones only, with some absent. The table records around 96,000 clones, about 79% of them present only once. The CDR3 length is 13 residues. V lost 8 bases and J 4 bases, leaving 14 bases between the germline ends. Germline V lookup: CDR1 LNHDA, CDR2 SQIVND (reference sequence). Study observations and caveats: The cohort had few patients with full blood and tumor sets. Survival was not directly related to TCR clonality in these patients.

A word on this clone: Its antigen is as yet unknown.

The V gene is TRBV19, the J gene TRBJ1-2, with D possibly being TRBD1 (5 bases). Specimen: blood, collected before dendritic cell vaccination. The TCR comes from a human donor with glioblastoma. The CDR3 bases are TGTGCCAGTGTACAGGAGCTAGGCTATGGCTACACCTTC. As protein: CASVQELGYGYTF.